The present T cell receptor (beta chain) was sequenced within a study of siplizumab effects on memory and regulatory T cells. Points on this clone: Its antigen is unidentified.

J was trimmed by 5 bases and V by 0 bases; bases with no gene match: 7. The CDR3 is 16 residues long. Germline V gives CDR1 SGHRS, CDR2 YFSETQ. Study-level points and caveats: For siplizumab cultures, the suppressive function of their proliferating Tregs was not confirmed. Greater diversity than memory cells seemed evident in naive T cells, which also appeared to be major alloresponse contributors.

TCRdb keeps only in-frame clones here, not all; method: immunoSEQ multiplex PCR. The sample yields about 100,000 clones, approximately 92% seen once. The TCR sequence derives from a human donor in good health. The sequencing sample was made of CD4+ T cells sorted from blood. J is TRBJ2-5 and V is TRBV5-1; TRBD2 matches at 10 bases. This CDR3 is CASSLAPSGRQETQYF. DNA of the CDR3: TGCGCCAGCAGCTTGGCCCCTAGCGGGAGACAGGAGACCCAGTACTTC.